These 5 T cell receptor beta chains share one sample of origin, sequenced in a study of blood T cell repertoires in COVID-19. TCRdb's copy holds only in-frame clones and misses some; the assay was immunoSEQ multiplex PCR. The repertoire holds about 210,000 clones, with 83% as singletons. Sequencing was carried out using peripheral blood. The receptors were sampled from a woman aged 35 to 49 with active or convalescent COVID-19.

The CDR3 coding sequence is TGCGCCAGCAGGAAGACATGGGACAGCGGGTCTGGAAACACCATATATTTT. It encodes CASRKTWDSGSGNTIYF. The chain uses TRBV4-1 and TRBJ1-3; 7 bases are a match to TRBD1. Per germline, CDR1 MGHRA and CDR2 YSYEKL. V lost 6 bases, J lost 1 base, and 12 bases stayed unmatched. The CDR3 runs 17 residues.

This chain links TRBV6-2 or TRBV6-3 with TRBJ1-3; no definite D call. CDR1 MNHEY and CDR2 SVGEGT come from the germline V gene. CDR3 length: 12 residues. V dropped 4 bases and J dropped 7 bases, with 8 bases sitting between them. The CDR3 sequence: CASSFPRNTIYF. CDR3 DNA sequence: TGTGCCAGCAGTTTCCCCCGGAACACCATATATTTT.

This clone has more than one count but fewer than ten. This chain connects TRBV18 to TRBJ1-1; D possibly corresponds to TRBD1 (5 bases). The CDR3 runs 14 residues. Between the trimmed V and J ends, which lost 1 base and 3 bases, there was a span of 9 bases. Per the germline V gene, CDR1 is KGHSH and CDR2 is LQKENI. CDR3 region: CASSPRRGDTEAFF. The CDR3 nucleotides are TGTGCCAGCTCACCACGCCGGGGGGACACTGAAGCTTTCTTT.

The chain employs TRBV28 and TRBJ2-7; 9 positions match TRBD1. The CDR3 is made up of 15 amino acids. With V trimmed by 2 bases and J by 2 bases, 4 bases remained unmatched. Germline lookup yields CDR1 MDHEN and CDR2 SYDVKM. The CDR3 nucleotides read TGTGCCAGCAGTTTAGGGGGACAGGGACCCTACGAGCAGTACTTC. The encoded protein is CASSLGGQGPYEQYF.

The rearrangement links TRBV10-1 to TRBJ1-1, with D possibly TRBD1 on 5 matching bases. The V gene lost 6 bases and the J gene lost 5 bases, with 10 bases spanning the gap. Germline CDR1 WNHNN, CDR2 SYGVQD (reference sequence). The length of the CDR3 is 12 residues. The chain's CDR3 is CASRRGGTEAFF. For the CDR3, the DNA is TGCGCCAGCAGACGTGGGGGGACTGAAGCTTTCTTT.